This entry lists 24 T cell receptor beta chains sequenced from one sample in a study of long-term antiretroviral therapy in people with HIV. Investigators performed immunoSEQ version v3.0 at survey level. Using immunoSEQ multiplex PCR, the repertoire was profiled, and TCRdb retains in-frame clones only, with some absent. The table lists around 21,000 clones, 65% to 90% of them singletons. The material was unsorted PBMCs, obtained 0.1 years before starting antiretroviral therapy. Receptor source: a man aged 40-49 years with HIV.

The CDR3 region is CASSLVGAGGTGELFF. The CDR3 DNA is TGTGCCAGCAGCTTAGTCGGTGCAGGGGGCACCGGGGAGCTGTTTTTT. V is TRBV7-2 and J is TRBJ2-2; TRBD1 matches at 7 bases. CDR1 SGHTA and CDR2 FQGNSA come from the germline V gene. The length of the CDR3 is 16 residues. The V segment lost 1 base and the J segment 4 bases; nucleotides outside the gene matches: 6.

The rearrangement joins TRBV6-1 to TRBJ1-5, with D unresolved. V was pared by 4 bases and J by 5 bases, with 9 bases between. CDR3 size: 13 residues. Germline V gene data show CDR1 as MNHNS and CDR2 as SASEGT. The DNA for the CDR3 is TGTGCCAGCAGTGGTAGCTCCCATCAGCCCCAGCATTTT. This translates into CASSGSSHQPQHF.

The chain is built from TRBV11-2 and TRBJ2-7; D not resolved. CDR3 length equals 15 residues. Trimming left V 1 base short and J 3 bases short, with 13 bases between. CDR1 and CDR2 from the germline V gene are SGHAT and FQNNGV. The CDR3 spells CASSLASGPNYEQYF. CDR3 nucleotide sequence: TGTGCCAGCAGCTTAGCGTCAGGACCTAACTACGAGCAGTACTTC.

CDR3 sequence (DNA): TGTGCCAGCAGTTTGCCAGGGGGGAATGAAAAACTGTTTTTT. Amino acid sequence: CASSLPGGNEKLFF. The genes are TRBV28 and TRBJ1-4; 7 bases are a match to TRBD1. J gave up 5 bases and V 3 bases, and 3 bases lay outside the gene matches. Germline V gene data show CDR1 as MDHEN and CDR2 as SYDVKM. The CDR3 has 14 amino acids.

This chain uses TRBV2 with TRBJ1-1; 7 bases are shared with TRBD1. Germline CDR1 reads SNHLY; CDR2 reads FYNNEI. The CDR3 runs to 14 residues. After removal of 2 bases from V and 4 bases from J, the junction contained 4 bases not matched to a gene. The CDR3 sequence: CASSERGRVTEAFF. The CDR3 bases are TGTGCCAGCAGTGAAAGGGGGCGCGTCACTGAAGCTTTCTTT.

CDR3: CASSRAGAQPQHF. The CDR3 bases are TGTGCCAGCAGCCGGGCGGGGGCTCAGCCCCAGCATTTT. The chain employs TRBV7-9 and TRBJ1-5, with TRBD1 as a possible D gene (6 bases). Germline values: CDR1 SEHNR, CDR2 FQNEAQ (reference sequence). The length of the CDR3 is 13 residues. The ends were cut back, 5 bases at V and 6 bases at J, with 11 bases in the middle.

As for this clone: One end of the junction varies from germline; a read error may be responsible. This chain uses TRBV27 with TRBJ2-7; weak D call: TRBD1 (6 bases). This CDR3 comprises 13 residues. CDR1 is MNHEY and CDR2 is SMNVEV in the germline V gene (reference sequence). The CDR3 nucleotides are TGTGCCAGCAGTTTATCTATAGTGGGACACCGCGTCTTC. This sequence encodes CASSLSIVGHRVF.

The V gene is TRBV7-6, the J gene TRBJ2-7; 9 positions match TRBD1. The CDR3 contains 13 residues. V dropped 5 bases and J dropped 2; count of bases not matched to a gene: 1. CDR1 and CDR2 (germline): SGHVS, FNYEAQ. The CDR3 reads CASSRQGAYEQYF. The DNA for the CDR3 is TGTGCCAGCAGCCGACAGGGGGCCTACGAGCAGTACTTC.

The V call is TRBV6-5, the J call TRBJ1-1; no clear D. Trimming left V 2 bases short and J 10 bases short, with 8 bases between. Germline values: CDR1 MNHEY, CDR2 SVGAGI. The CDR3 is 11 residues long. CDR3 in DNA: TGTGCCAGCAGTTACCAAGGGCGAGCTTTCTTT. This translates into CASSYQGRAFF.

The rearrangement uses TRBV5-4 and TRBJ2-1, with 10 bases fitting TRBD2. The junction had 10 bases not matched to a gene; V was cut back by 7 bases and J by 9 bases. There are 14 residues in the CDR3. CDR1 is SGHNT and CDR2 is YYREEE in the germline V gene (reference sequence). CDR3 protein: CASQASGRGFEQFF. The CDR3 region has the DNA TGTGCCAGCCAAGCGAGCGGGAGGGGCTTTGAGCAGTTCTTC.

The chain carries TRBV6-5 and TRBJ1-1; D is uncertain. The CDR3 contains 13 residues. Between the trimmed V and J ends, which lost 8 bases and 0 bases, there was a span of 10 bases. Looked up from germline, CDR1 is MNHEY and CDR2 is SVGAGI. The CDR3 here is CASSLLVNTEAFF. The CDR3 coding sequence is TGTGCCAGCTCCCTCTTGGTGAACACTGAAGCTTTCTTT.

The chain carries TRBV7-2 and TRBJ2-3, with D possibly matching TRBD2 (6 bases). V was shortened by 1 base and J by 1 base, with 9 bases between the two germline ends. Germline CDR1 is SGHTA and CDR2 is FQGNSA. This CDR3 comprises 15 residues. The CDR3 coding sequence is TGTGCCAGCAGCTTAGTCGGCGGGGGCACAGATACGCAGTATTTT. Protein: CASSLVGGGTDTQYF.

The chain couples TRBV7-2 to TRBJ2-3; no reliable D call. The CDR3 contains 13 residues. V lost 5 bases and J 4 bases, leaving 10 bases between the germline ends. Germline-derived CDR1 and CDR2 are SGHTA and FQGNSA. CDR3 sequence: CASSMLEADTQYF. CDR3 bases: TGTGCCAGCAGCATGCTAGAGGCAGATACGCAGTATTTT.

This clone was recorded only once. V is TRBV5-5 and J is TRBJ2-3; D is unresolved. The germline V and J ends were trimmed by 0 bases and 3 bases, with 5 bases remaining between them. Germline values: CDR1 SGHKS, CDR2 YYEKEE (reference sequence). The CDR3 has 13 amino acids. The CDR3 DNA reads TGTGCCAGCAGCTTGGACTTTACAGATACGCAGTATTTT. Protein product: CASSLDFTDTQYF.

The rearrangement links TRBV19 to TRBJ2-2; D call uncertain. Trimming pared 3 bases from V and 4 bases from J, leaving 21 bases between. Germline V gene sequence: CDR1 LNHDA, CDR2 SQIVND (reference sequence). This CDR3 region has 18 residues. The CDR3 DNA is TGTGCCAGTAGTATCCCCCCTTGGGGTGCCCTGGGCACCGGGGAGCTGTTTTTT. Its protein product is CASSIPPWGALGTGELFF.

V usage is TRBV27 and J usage is TRBJ2-7, with D possibly matching TRBD1 (6 bases). Deletions cut 7 bases from V and 2 bases from J, with 12 bases between. Germline loops: CDR1 MNHEY, CDR2 SMNVEV (reference sequence). The CDR3 extends over 13 amino acids. In DNA form, the CDR3 reads TGTGCCAGCACTGGACAGTGGCCCTACGAGCAGTACTTC. Protein: CASTGQWPYEQYF.

This sequence joins TRBV7-2 and TRBJ2-7; D is tentatively TRBD1 or TRBD2 (6 bases each). The CDR3 loop spans 17 amino acids. The germline CDR1 and CDR2 sequences are SGHTA and FQGNSA. The V and J ends lost 5 bases and 0 bases respectively, with 20 bases between them. The CDR3 protein is CASSTRWVGGSSYEQYF. The CDR3 region has the DNA TGTGCCAGCAGCACCCGGTGGGTAGGGGGGAGCTCCTACGAGCAGTACTTC. Using reference TRBV7-2 and TRBJ2-7 for the parts outside the CDR3, the full variable domain is GAGVSQSPSNKVTEKGKDVELRCDPISGHTALYWYRQSLGQGLEFLIYFQGNSAPDKSGLPSDRFSAERTGGSVSTLTIQRTQQEDSAVYLCASSTRWVGGSSYEQYFGPGTRLTVT.

The chain employs TRBV27 and TRBJ2-6, with D possibly called TRBD1 or TRBD2 (6 bases each). Germline V CDR1 and CDR2: MNHEY, SMNVEV (reference sequence). The length of the CDR3 is 17 residues. V was cut by 4 bases and J by 2 bases, with 15 bases left in between. This CDR3 reads CASSYLRGEAGANVLTF. CDR3 coding DNA: TGTGCCAGCAGTTACTTAAGGGGGGAGGCTGGGGCCAACGTCCTGACTTTC.

The rearrangement links TRBV25-1 to TRBJ2-3; no reliable D call. The CDR3 runs 14 residues. V lost 0 bases and J lost 2, with 6 bases in between. In germline, CDR1 is MGHDK, CDR2 SYGVNS. The CDR3, as DNA: TGTGCCAGCAGTGAATATGCCCTCACAGATACGCAGTATTTT. It specifies CASSEYALTDTQYF.

The V gene is TRBV9, the J gene TRBJ2-7; 9 bases line up with TRBD1. After removal of 4 bases from V and 5 bases from J, the junction contained 13 bases not matched to a gene. Germline V gene data show CDR1 as SGDLS and CDR2 as YYNGEE. This CDR3 comprises 16 residues. The CDR3 DNA reads as TGTGCCAGCAGCACGGAGATGGGGACAGGGATCAACGAGCAGTACTTC. Its protein product is CASSTEMGTGINEQYF. Looking up the rest from reference TRBV9 and TRBJ2-7 gives the full variable domain: DSGVTQTPKHLITATGQRVTLRCSPRSGDLSVYWYQQSLDQGLQFLIQYYNGEERAKGNILERFSAQQFPDLHSELNLSSLELGDSALYFCASSTEMGTGINEQYFGPGTRLTVT.

This clone was recorded only once. The rearrangement links TRBV19 to TRBJ2-7, with 9 bases matching TRBD1. The J segment lost 5 bases and the V segment lost 10 bases, leaving 9 bases of the junction unmatched. Germline V gives CDR1 LNHDA, CDR2 SQIVND (reference sequence). The CDR3 has 13 residues. CDR3 residues: CATREQGAHEQYF. In DNA form, the CDR3 reads TGTGCCACGAGGGAACAGGGGGCGCACGAGCAGTACTTC.

This clone was counted a few times. The V gene is TRBV6-1, the J gene TRBJ1-3; 9 bases match TRBD1. The germline CDR1 and CDR2 sequences are MNHNS and SASEGT. This CDR3 has 15 amino acids. J was trimmed by 3 bases and V by 9 bases; bases with no gene match: 9. The CDR3 nucleotides read TGTGCCAGGGCCCCGGACAGGGGTTATGGAAACACCATATATTTT. Encoded protein: CARAPDRGYGNTIYF.

In its sample, this clone was seen a few times. The chain is built from TRBV2 and TRBJ1-6, with a possible D match to TRBD1 (5 bases). Deletions cut 6 bases from V and 7 bases from J, with 10 bases between. The V gene's germline CDR1 is SNHLY and CDR2 FYNNEI. The CDR3 runs 13 residues. The DNA for the CDR3 is TGTGCCAGCAGGGGGGACCAAAATTCACCCCTCCACTTT. As protein: CASRGDQNSPLHF.

The V and J genes are TRBV6-1 and TRBJ1-4, with TRBD1 identical over 10 bases. The CDR3 contains 14 residues. The junction had 4 bases not matched to a gene; V was cut back by 5 bases and J by 7 bases. Germline V gene sequence: CDR1 MNHNS, CDR2 SASEGT. The CDR3 reads CASSHGTGVEKLFF. CDR3 DNA: TGTGCCAGCAGTCACGGGACAGGGGTTGAAAAACTGTTTTTT.